This T cell receptor (beta chain) was recorded in a study of HIV-infected children after antiretroviral therapy interruption. Study-wide background: Most participating children were previously exposed to EBV and CMV. Overall study findings and caveats: The CD45RA+ naive sort may contain some EMRA or stem memory cells. Naive CD4+ CDR3 sharing between time points fell after interruption began.

The TCR library was built from RNA with a 3' RACE protocol and unique molecular identifiers. In TCRdb, the 3' RACE reads were re-called with MiXCR into one record per CDR3 protein. The sample includes about 89,000 distinct CDR3 sequences, under 8% of them seen just once. This clonotype has a count of ten or more. Its antigen is not known. Treatment meaning: PENTA 11 planned treatment interruption arm or continuous ART arm. At least 24 weeks of at least three-drug ART, in children 2 to 15 years. V was shortened by 8 bases and J by 5 bases, with 13 bases between the two germline ends. CDR3 size: 12 residues.

The sequence came from a pool of human donors with HIV. The chain links TRBV12-3 or TRBV12-4 to TRBJ2-7; a weak D match, TRBD2 (5 bases). The source was CD45RA+ CD4+ T cells from PBMCs, pooled from several time points, collected from a donor given antiretroviral therapy, either interrupted or continuous. The subset: naive CD4+ CD45RA+ CD45RO- T cells. CDR3 sequence (DNA): TGTGCCAGCGGTAGACGGAGGAACGAGCAGTACTTC. This translates into CASGRRRNEQYF.